This entry lists 20 T cell receptor beta chains sequenced from one sample in a study of blood T cell repertoires in COVID-19. Assay: immunoSEQ multiplex PCR; the TCRdb copy retains only in-frame clones and omits some. Found here are about 480,000 clones, 88% of them singletons; the top ten hold less than 2%. The specimen sequenced was PBMCs or T cells enriched from blood (not recorded which). These TCRs come from a woman in her thirties or forties who had recovered from COVID-19.

This clone occurred once. The chain couples TRBV29-1 to TRBJ1-4; the match to TRBD1 covers 7 bases. CDR1 SQVTM and CDR2 ANQGSEA come from the germline V gene. With V trimmed by 7 bases and J by 7 bases, 6 bases remained unmatched. The CDR3 loop spans 12 amino acids. CDR3 residues: CSARDSFEKLFF. Written as DNA, the CDR3 is TGCAGCGCCCGGGACAGTTTTGAAAAACTGTTTTTT. Combining the CDR3 with reference TRBV29-1 and TRBJ1-4 gives the whole variable domain SAVISQKPSRDICQRGTSLTIQCQVDSQVTMMFWYRQQPGQSLTLIATANQGSEATYESGFVIDKFPISRPNLTFSTLTVSNMSPEDSSIYLCSARDSFEKLFFGSGTQLSVL.

V gene TRBV19 combines with J gene TRBJ1-1; 8 bases agree with TRBD1. V shed 5 bases, J shed 4 bases, and the junction held 6 bases outside the gene matches. This CDR3 has 14 amino acids. Germline V lookup: CDR1 LNHDA, CDR2 SQIVND (reference sequence). CDR3 in amino acids: CASSSTDRVTEAFF. CDR3 DNA sequence: TGTGCCAGTAGTTCAACGGACAGGGTCACTGAAGCTTTCTTT.

The chain uses TRBV29-1 and TRBJ1-1; D is perhaps TRBD1 (5 bases). The CDR3 extends over 15 amino acids. Per germline, CDR1 SQVTM and CDR2 ANQGSEA. V lost 7 bases to trimming and J lost 13 bases, with 31 bases between them. CDR3 amino acids: CSAQTIQGGGSNVFF. In DNA form, the CDR3 reads TGCAGCGCCCAAACGATTCAGGGAGGAGGAAGTAATGTTTTCTTT.

This clone was detected a few times. The chain joins TRBV5-4 to TRBJ1-1, with D unclear. Germline CDR1 SGHNT, CDR2 YYREEE (reference sequence). The V end lost 3 bases, the J end lost 2 bases, and 11 bases lay between the germline ends. CDR3 length: 14 residues. CDR3 sequence (DNA): TGTGCCAGCAGCTCCACGGGAACAAACACTGAAGCTTTCTTT. It codes for CASSSTGTNTEAFF.

The V call is TRBV6-5, the J call TRBJ2-7; 8 positions agree with TRBD1. CDR1 MNHEY and CDR2 SVGAGI come from the germline V gene. CDR3 length: 15 residues. Trimming took 0 bases from V and 2 from J; bases not matched to a gene: 3. The CDR3 nucleotides read TGTGCCAGCAGTTACTCTCCGACAGGGGCCTACGAGCAGTACTTC. This sequence encodes CASSYSPTGAYEQYF.

This clone has a handful of counts. The chain combines TRBV15 with TRBJ1-5; D not certain. The CDR3 covers 12 residues. V lost 8 bases to trimming and J lost 4 bases, with 9 bases between them. Germline values: CDR1 LNHNV, CDR2 YYDKDF (reference sequence). The CDR3 loop is CATRSSNQPQHF. In DNA form, the CDR3 reads TGTGCCACCCGGTCCTCTAATCAGCCCCAGCATTTT.

This clone was recorded only once. The chain carries TRBV7-9 and TRBJ2-3; a possible D gene is TRBD2 (7 bases). The V gene's germline CDR1 is SEHNR and CDR2 FQNEAQ (reference sequence). There are 12 residues in the CDR3. V shed 11 bases and J shed 10 bases, with 19 bases lying between them. CDR3 sequence reads: CAGGGAVGAQYF. The DNA of the CDR3 is TGTGCCGGAGGGGGGGCAGTGGGTGCGCAGTATTTT.

This clone appeared a single time. This chain links TRBV4-3 with TRBJ2-3; D may be TRBD2 (5 bases). CDR3 length: 13 residues. Germline loops: CDR1 LGHNA, CDR2 YSLEER. The germline V and J ends were trimmed by 4 bases and 6 bases, with 11 bases remaining between them. Here the CDR3 reads CASSPGWSDTQYF. CDR3 sequence (DNA): TGCGCCAGCAGCCCGGGATGGTCCGATACGCAGTATTTT.

The V and J genes are TRBV25-1 and TRBJ1-1; possibly TRBD1 for D (5 bases). Germline assignment: CDR1 MGHDK and CDR2 SYGVNS. V shed 3 bases and J shed 3 bases, with 5 bases lying between them. This CDR3 contains 12 residues. The CDR3, as DNA: TGTGCCAGCAGTGACAGGGACACTGAAGCTTTCTTT. Translating it yields CASSDRDTEAFF.

The CDR3 region is CASSGTGTLFYEQYF. In DNA form, the CDR3 reads TGTGCCAGCAGCGGAACCGGGACACTATTCTACGAGCAGTACTTC. V is TRBV11-2 and J is TRBJ2-7, with TRBD1 as a possible D gene (6 bases). CDR3 length equals 15 residues. V shed 5 bases and J shed 3 bases, with 17 bases lying between them. Germline CDR1 reads SGHAT; CDR2 reads FQNNGV.

The chain links TRBV6-5 to TRBJ1-3, with D possibly being TRBD1 (6 bases). The CDR3 has 15 residues. The germline V gene has CDR1 MNHEY and CDR2 SVGAGI. The V gene lost 1 base and the J gene lost 1 base, with 8 bases spanning the gap. The CDR3 nucleotides read TGTGCCAGCAGTTACTTTACAGGGTCTGGAAACACCATATATTTT. Its protein is CASSYFTGSGNTIYF.

The rearrangement joins TRBV2 to TRBJ1-6; possibly TRBD1 for D (5 bases). Germline V CDR1 and CDR2: SNHLY, FYNNEI. There are 12 residues in the CDR3. V was pared by 8 bases and J by 8 bases, with 10 bases between. The CDR3 reads CASQGQDSPLHF. CDR3 in DNA: TGTGCCAGCCAGGGTCAGGATTCACCCCTCCACTTT.

V gene TRBV5-4 combines with J gene TRBJ2-5; no definite D call. This CDR3 has 12 amino acids. V lost 2 bases, J lost 3 bases, and 5 bases lay in between. Germline V gene lookup returns CDR1 SGHNT and CDR2 YYREEE (reference sequence). In DNA form, the CDR3 reads TGTGCCAGCAGCTTTTCTGAAGAGACCCAGTACTTC. This gives the protein CASSFSEETQYF.

The V call is TRBV7-2, the J call TRBJ1-4; D uncertain. Between the trimmed V and J ends, which lost 5 bases and 0 bases, there was a span of 10 bases. Germline values: CDR1 SGHTA, CDR2 FQGNSA. The CDR3 consists of 15 residues. The CDR3 DNA reads as TGTGCCAGCAGCCCCAGACACGCAACTAATGAAAAACTGTTTTTT. As protein: CASSPRHATNEKLFF.

The chain links TRBV7-2 to TRBJ2-7; 11 bases are shared with TRBD2. The CDR3 is 15 residues long. Germline V gene sequence: CDR1 SGHTA, CDR2 FQGNSA. V was pared by 5 bases and J by 2 bases, with 5 bases of the junction left unmatched. The CDR3 loop reads CASSATGLAAYEQYF. CDR3 DNA sequence: TGTGCCAGCAGCGCAACGGGACTAGCGGCCTACGAGCAGTACTTC.

This clone was detected only once. This chain links TRBV6-5 with TRBJ1-2; D not certain. Germline V gene sequence: CDR1 MNHEY, CDR2 SVGAGI. The CDR3 loop spans 13 amino acids. Between the trimmed V and J ends, which lost 6 bases and 2 bases, there was a span of 10 bases. CDR3 region: CASRQSPNYGYTF. CDR3 nucleotide sequence: TGTGCCAGCAGGCAAAGCCCCAACTATGGCTACACCTTC.

The CDR3: CASRSEQGHEQYF. The CDR3 DNA is TGTGCCAGCAGGTCAGAGCAGGGCCACGAGCAGTACTTC. V and J are TRBV2 and TRBJ2-7; D may be TRBD1 (5 bases). Per germline, CDR1 SNHLY and CDR2 FYNNEI. Trimming stripped 6 bases from V and 5 bases from J, with 14 bases between. The CDR3 is 13 amino acids. The complete variable domain, with remaining parts taken from reference TRBV2 and TRBJ2-7, reads EPEVTQTPSHQVTQMGQEVILRCVPISNHLYFYWYRQILGQKVEFLVSFYNNEISEKSEIFDDQFSVERPDGSNFTLKIRSTKLEDSAMYFCASRSEQGHEQYFGPGTRLTVT.

The chain combines TRBV4-3 with TRBJ2-2; perhaps TRBD2 as D (6 bases). The CDR3 is 17 residues long. Germline V gene lookup returns CDR1 LGHNA and CDR2 YSLEER. V dropped 3 bases and J dropped 2 bases, with 16 bases sitting between them. CDR3 nucleotides: TGCGCCAGCAGCCAGGGGGGTCGCGGAGCTAACACCGGGGAGCTGTTTTTT. Translation: CASSQGGRGANTGELFF.

This clone was observed a single time. The chain combines TRBV19 with TRBJ2-5, with D perhaps TRBD2 (5 bases). The ends were cut back, 4 bases at V and 3 bases at J, with 6 bases in the middle. Germline V gene sequence: CDR1 LNHDA, CDR2 SQIVND (reference sequence). The CDR3 is made up of 12 amino acids. CDR3 DNA: TGTGCCAGTAGTAACGGGAAAGAGACCCAGTACTTC. Its translation: CASSNGKETQYF.

This rearrangement joins TRBV10-3 to TRBJ1-2; D gene ambiguous. Germline CDR1 is ENHRY and CDR2 is SYGVKD. The CDR3 covers 12 residues. Trimming took 3 bases from V and 4 from J, leaving 6 bases between them. CDR3 region: CAISESFYGYTF. In DNA form, the CDR3 reads TGTGCCATCAGTGAATCATTCTATGGCTACACCTTC.